Below, one T cell receptor beta chain is given with its context. The antigen remains unidentified. The data derive from a study of cytomegalovirus exposure and HLA in healthy donors. TCRdb's table, derived via immunoSEQ multiplex PCR, lists solely in-frame clones and lacks some. The repertoire holds some 76,000 clones, 94% seen once, with approximately 3.3% in the top ten. V dropped 6 bases and J dropped 4; count of bases not matched to a gene: 15. Looked up from germline, CDR1 is SEHNR and CDR2 is FQNEAQ (reference sequence). CDR3 size: 17 residues. Whole-study results and caveats: The tendency of first-cohort TCR clusters to co-occur in the approximately 120 validation repertoires was identified by a subsequent analysis. Among the CMV-associated chains, three were confirmed in vitro as specific for CMV antigens.

Input material: PBMCs. The TCR comes from a woman younger than 35 in good health and CMV-seropositive. V and J are TRBV7-9 and TRBJ2-3, with 8 nucleotides matching TRBD1. In DNA form, the CDR3 reads TGTGCCAGCAGACCCCGACTTGGACAGGGACTCCCAGATACGCAGTATTTT. Protein sequence: CASRPRLGQGLPDTQYF.